This TCR beta chain stems from a study of early T cells in non-severe SARS-CoV-2 infection. This clonotype was counted many times. TCRdb re-called the 5' RACE reads through MiXCR, storing one row per CDR3 protein. The data hold about 71,000 distinct CDR3 sequences, with around 12% observed a single time. The CDR3 has 12 amino acids. With 6 bases removed from V and 8 bases from J, the gap between germline ends came to 11 bases. The J gene is TRBJ2-4, the V gene TRBV12-3 or TRBV12-4, with D tentatively TRBD2 (5 bases). Sample: whole blood, taken at baseline. This TCR derives from an adult who was a healthcare worker with PCR-confirmed SARS-CoV-2 infection or an uninfected control (not recorded which). The CDR3 loop reads CASSLTNHIQYF. The CDR3 nucleotides read TGTGCCAGCAGCCTGACTAACCACATTCAGTACTTC.